The 17 T cell receptor beta chains given below trace back to one sample, sequenced in a study of T cell responses to AZD1222 COVID-19 vaccine. The table came from immunoSEQ multiplex PCR; TCRdb's copy has only in-frame clones and leaves some out. Of 75,000 to 100,000 clones listed, 70% to 90% are singletons. The sample in question was peripheral blood, obtained on day 0 of AZD1222 vaccination. The origin of the receptors is an adult in good health.

This clone has just a few counts. The chain joins TRBV9 to TRBJ1-6, with D unclear. V was trimmed by 3 bases and J by 8 bases, leaving 12 bases between them. Germline-derived CDR1 and CDR2 are SGDLS and YYNGEE. The CDR3 is 14 residues long. The CDR3 region is CASSAGVLDSPLHF. The CDR3 DNA follows: TGTGCCAGCAGCGCGGGAGTGCTAGATTCACCCCTCCACTTT.

The V and J genes are TRBV18 and TRBJ1-2, with 8 nucleotides matching TRBD1. V was clipped by 4 bases and J by 7 bases; unmatched bases: 8. The CDR3 spans 14 residues. In germline, CDR1 is KGHSH, CDR2 LQKENI. The chain's CDR3 is CASSQDRDLRGYTF. The CDR3 bases are TGTGCCAGCTCACAGGACAGGGACTTGCGTGGCTACACCTTC. Complete variable domain (other parts from reference TRBV18 and TRBJ1-2): NAGVMQNPRHLVRRRGQEARLRCSPMKGHSHVYWYRQLPEEGLKFMVYLQKENIIDESGMPKERFSAEFPKEGPSILRIQQVVRGDSAAYFCASSQDRDLRGYTFGSGTRLTVV.

The chain links TRBV2 to TRBJ2-3; a weak D match, TRBD2 (5 bases). The V end lost 7 bases, the J end lost 0 bases, and 14 bases lay between the germline ends. Germline-derived CDR1 and CDR2 are SNHLY and FYNNEI. There are 15 residues in the CDR3. CDR3 residues: CASTPARASTDTQYF. In nucleotides, the CDR3 is TGTGCCAGCACCCCGGCGCGGGCTAGCACAGATACGCAGTATTTT.

The V and J genes are TRBV13 and TRBJ1-1; D is perhaps TRBD1 (6 bases). Trimming took off 2 bases at V and 3 bases at J, with 10 bases between the two ends. The CDR3 is 14 amino acids. CDR1 PRHDT and CDR2 FYEKMQ come from the germline V gene (reference sequence). This CDR3 reads CASSLYGGDTEAFF. Written as DNA, the CDR3 is TGTGCCAGCAGCTTATATGGGGGCGACACTGAAGCTTTCTTT.

This chain uses TRBV6-5 with TRBJ2-1; TRBD2 agrees at 12 bases. Germline CDR1 and CDR2: MNHEY and SVGAGI. The CDR3 length is 16 residues. After removal of 5 bases from V and 4 bases from J, the junction contained 6 bases not matched to a gene. CDR3 amino acids: CASSNWGTSGYNEQFF. Written as DNA, the CDR3 is TGTGCCAGCAGTAACTGGGGGACTAGCGGGTACAATGAGCAGTTCTTC.

This sequence joins TRBV4-3 and TRBJ1-2; D is ambiguous. The CDR3 sequence is 13 residues long. V lost 0 bases and J 4 bases, leaving 6 bases between the germline ends. Germline V lookup: CDR1 LGHNA, CDR2 YSLEER. CDR3 residues: CASSQEGSYGYTF. CDR3 in DNA: TGCGCCAGCAGCCAAGAAGGTAGCTATGGCTACACCTTC.

This CDR3 reads CANLGGPNEKLFF. The DNA of the CDR3 is TGCGCCAACCTGGGGGGGCCTAATGAAAAACTGTTTTTT. J is TRBJ1-4 and V is TRBV10-1, with a possible D match to TRBD1 (6 bases). This CDR3 is 13 amino acids long. The V and J ends lost 10 bases and 3 bases respectively, with 12 bases between them. The germline gives CDR1 WNHNN, CDR2 SYGVQD (reference sequence).

The CDR3 spells CASSQQLNSPLHF. CDR3 DNA sequence: TGTGCCAGCAGCCAACAGCTTAATTCACCCCTCCACTTT. The rearrangement links TRBV3-1 (or the pseudogene TRBV3-2) to TRBJ1-6; D gene ambiguous. V was pared by 2 bases and J by 6 bases, with 5 bases between. The CDR3 loop spans 13 amino acids. Germline V gives CDR1 LGHDT, CDR2 YNNKEL (reference sequence).

This sequence joins TRBV12-3 or TRBV12-4 and TRBJ2-7; D remains ambiguous. V was shortened by 3 bases and J by 4 bases, with 7 bases between the two germline ends. This CDR3 spans 12 amino acids. CDR3 in amino acids: CASSFGEYEQYF. The CDR3 DNA reads as TGTGCCAGCAGTTTTGGGGAATACGAGCAGTACTTC.

This chain links TRBV6-5 with TRBJ1-6; D is perhaps TRBD1 (6 bases). V was shortened by 8 bases and J by 5 bases, with 13 bases between the two germline ends. The germline V gene encodes CDR1 MNHEY and CDR2 SVGAGI. The CDR3 consists of 14 residues. This chain's CDR3 is CASGTRINNSPLHF. In DNA form, the CDR3 reads TGTGCCAGCGGGACACGGATTAATAATTCACCCCTCCACTTT.

V usage is TRBV5-4 and J usage is TRBJ1-1; D remains unclear. V shed 4 bases and J shed 0 bases, with 16 bases lying between them. CDR1 is SGHNT and CDR2 is YYREEE in the germline V gene (reference sequence). This CDR3 contains 16 residues. CDR3 amino acids: CASSPVLIGMNTEAFF. The CDR3, as DNA: TGTGCCAGCAGCCCCGTCCTAATCGGCATGAACACTGAAGCTTTCTTT.

The chain joins TRBV29-1 to TRBJ1-6; possibly TRBD1 for D (5 bases). With 7 bases removed from V and 7 bases from J, the gap between germline ends came to 11 bases. Germline V lookup: CDR1 SQVTM, CDR2 ANQGSEA. The CDR3 consists of 12 residues. For the CDR3, the DNA is TGCAGCGCTGGGACTGCCAATTCACCCCTCCACTTT. Its protein product is CSAGTANSPLHF.

The V call is TRBV10-3, the J call TRBJ2-7; TRBD2 is a possible D gene (6 bases). CDR1 and CDR2 from the germline V gene are ENHRY and SYGVKD. The CDR3 runs to 17 residues. With 0 bases removed from V and 0 bases from J, the gap between germline ends came to 15 bases. CDR3 sequence reads: CAISESWFAGSSYEQYF. The CDR3, as DNA: TGTGCCATCAGTGAGTCGTGGTTCGCGGGGAGCTCCTACGAGCAGTACTTC.

The count of this clone is one. This chain joins TRBV5-8 and TRBJ1-4, with D perhaps TRBD1 (5 bases). The germline V gene encodes CDR1 SGHTS and CDR2 YDEGEE. V was cut by 0 bases and J by 8 bases, with 11 bases left in between. This CDR3 region has 14 residues. CDR3: CASSLAQGREKLFF. The CDR3 DNA is TGTGCCAGCAGCTTGGCGCAGGGACGCGAAAAACTGTTTTTT. Full variable domain (remainder filled in from reference TRBV5-8 and TRBJ1-4): EAGVTQSPTHLIKTRGQQATLRCSPISGHTSVYWYQQALGLGLQFLLWYDEGEERNRGNFPPRFSGRQFPNYSSELNVNALELEDSALYLCASSLAQGREKLFFGSGTQLSVL.

CDR3 coding DNA: TGTGCCAGCAGTAGCGCGGGGACGAACACTGAAGCTTTCTTT. This translates into CASSSAGTNTEAFF. This rearrangement joins TRBV6-5 to TRBJ1-1, with a tentative D call TRBD1 (5 bases). This CDR3 is built from 14 residues. The V end lost 5 bases, the J end lost 1 base, and 11 bases lay between the germline ends. CDR1 MNHEY and CDR2 SVGAGI come from the germline V gene.

This rearrangement joins TRBV27 to TRBJ2-2, with D perhaps given as TRBD1 or TRBD2 (5 bases each). The germline gives CDR1 MNHEY, CDR2 SMNVEV (reference sequence). The germline V and J ends were trimmed by 7 bases and 2 bases, with 11 bases remaining between them. The CDR3 runs to 14 residues. CDR3: CASTWGINTGELFF. The CDR3 DNA sequence: TGTGCCAGCACCTGGGGGATAAACACCGGGGAGCTGTTTTTT.

The V call is TRBV30, the J call TRBJ1-6; TRBD1 matches 7 bases. Germline lookup yields CDR1 GTSNPN and CDR2 SVGIG (reference sequence). V shed 1 base and J 0 bases; nucleotides not matched to a gene: 6. The CDR3 loop spans 17 amino acids. The CDR3 region is CAWSGGQFSSYNSPLHF. Here the CDR3 DNA reads TGTGCCTGGAGTGGGGGACAGTTCAGCTCCTATAATTCACCCCTCCACTTT. Using reference TRBV30 and TRBJ1-6 for the parts outside the CDR3, the full variable domain is SQTIHQWPATLVQPVGSPLSLECTVEGTSNPNLYWYRQAAGRGLQLLFYSVGIGQISSEVPQNLSASRPQDRQFILSSKKLLLSDSGFYLCAWSGGQFSSYNSPLHFGNGTRLTVT.